A single sample is the source of the 31 T cell receptor beta chains below, sequenced in a study of early T cells in non-severe SARS-CoV-2 infection. TCRdb redid the calling of the 5' RACE reads with MiXCR, one entry per CDR3 protein. The sample contains approximately 64,000 distinct CDR3 sequences, 20% to 25% of which appear only once. Sequencing was performed on whole blood, taken at baseline. The receptors were sampled from an adult who was a healthcare worker with PCR-confirmed SARS-CoV-2 infection or an uninfected control (not recorded which).

This chain uses TRBV5-1 with TRBJ2-7, with 8 bases that match TRBD1. The CDR3 is 14 residues long. The junction had 8 bases not matched to a gene; V was cut back by 4 bases and J by 5 bases. Germline V gene lookup returns CDR1 SGHRS and CDR2 YFSETQ. CDR3 coding DNA: TGCGCCAGCAGCCTACCCGACAGGGGCCACGAGCAGTACTTC. It codes for CASSLPDRGHEQYF.

The chain combines TRBV11-2 with TRBJ2-3; the match to TRBD2 covers 14 bases. CDR3 length equals 18 residues. CDR1 and CDR2 from the germline V gene are SGHAT and FQNNGV. V was clipped by 5 bases and J by 0 bases; unmatched bases: 7. CDR3 sequence: CASSPGLAGGRSTDTQYF. The DNA of the CDR3 is TGTGCCAGCAGCCCCGGACTAGCGGGGGGCCGTAGCACAGATACGCAGTATTTT.

This clonotype occurred many times. This chain uses TRBV10-2 with TRBJ2-7; weak D call: TRBD2 (6 bases). CDR1 is WSHSY and CDR2 is SAAADI in the germline V gene. CDR3 length: 14 residues. The V end lost 6 bases, the J end lost 5 bases, and 17 bases lay between the germline ends. This CDR3 is CASSPSGRGNEQYF. CDR3 bases: TGCGCCAGCAGCCCCTCCGGGCGGGGTAACGAGCAGTACTTC.

The chain couples TRBV15 to TRBJ2-7; D might be TRBD1 (6 bases). V lost 5 bases and J lost 6, with 17 bases in between. This CDR3 has 14 residues. Germline values: CDR1 LNHNV, CDR2 YYDKDF (reference sequence). For the CDR3, the DNA is TGTGCCACCAGCCCCCGGGACACCCAAGGCGAGCAGTACTTC. Protein product: CATSPRDTQGEQYF.

This clonotype has ten or more counts. The V gene is TRBV18, the J gene TRBJ1-6, with D unresolved. The V end was cut by 3 bases, the J end by 10 bases, with 16 bases between. The CDR3 contains 15 residues. Germline assignment: CDR1 KGHSH and CDR2 LQKENI. Written as DNA, the CDR3 is TGTGCCAGCTCACCGAACGGCCAGGTCGGCTCACCCCTCCACTTT. Translation gives CASSPNGQVGSPLHF.

This chain links TRBV5-1 with TRBJ2-1; TRBD2 aligns across 8 bases. The CDR3 runs 15 residues. Germline CDR1 SGHRS, CDR2 YFSETQ. Trimming at V came to 4 bases and at J to 8 bases, leaving 11 bases not matched to a gene. In DNA, the CDR3 is TGCGCCAGCAGCCCCGGCTCAGCGGGGGTCGATGAGCAGTTCTTC. Amino acids: CASSPGSAGVDEQFF. The full variable domain, rest sourced from reference TRBV5-1 and TRBJ2-1, is KAGVTQTPRYLIKTRGQQVTLSCSPISGHRSVSWYQQTPGQGLQFLFEYFSETQRNKGNFPGRFSGRQFSNSRSEMNVSTLELGDSALYLCASSPGSAGVDEQFFGPGTRLTVL.

This chain connects TRBV13 to TRBJ2-2, with no clear D. Trimming cost V 1 base and J 1 base, with 1 base left between them. Per the germline V gene, CDR1 is PRHDT and CDR2 is FYEKMQ (reference sequence). The CDR3 contains 13 residues. In DNA, the CDR3 is TGTGCCAGCAGCTTAGAGAACACCGGGGAGCTGTTTTTT. It translates to CASSLENTGELFF.

This chain uses TRBV7-8 with TRBJ2-1, with 12 bases aligning to TRBD1. J gave up 10 bases and V 4 bases, and 8 bases lay outside the gene matches. The CDR3 has 15 residues. In germline, CDR1 is SGHVS, CDR2 FQNEAQ. CDR3 region: CASSSLGQGAQEQFF. DNA of the CDR3: TGTGCCAGCAGCTCCCTGGGACAGGGGGCGCAGGAGCAGTTCTTC. The entire variable domain, with the rest obtained from reference TRBV7-8 and TRBJ2-1, is as follows: GAGVSQSPRYKVAKRGQDVALRCDPISGHVSLFWYQQALGQGPEFLTYFQNEAQLDKSGLPSDRFFAERPEGSVSTLKIQRTQQEDSAVYLCASSSLGQGAQEQFFGPGTRLTVL.

This chain connects TRBV5-1 to TRBJ1-2; TRBD1 matches at 8 bases. Germline-derived CDR1 and CDR2 are SGHRS and YFSETQ. Trimming cost V 5 bases and J 8 bases; bases outside gene matches: 14. The CDR3 is 15 residues long. The CDR3 sequence is CASSSPTGTGDGYTF. The CDR3 DNA reads TGCGCCAGCAGTTCACCTACCGGGACAGGAGACGGCTACACCTTC.

A few counts support this clonotype. CDR3 coding DNA: TGTGCCAGCAGCTTAGTGAGGGGCAGTAGCACAGATACGCAGTATTTT. Translation gives CASSLVRGSSTDTQYF. V usage is TRBV7-8 and J usage is TRBJ2-3; D possibly uses TRBD1 or TRBD2 (5 bases each). The CDR3 is 16 amino acids. Germline assignment: CDR1 SGHVS and CDR2 FQNEAQ. V was pared by 1 base and J by 0 bases, with 11 bases between.

CDR3 in DNA: TGTGCCAGCAGTGAAGATTTTGGGCCTCTGAACACTGAAGCTTTCTTT. This translates into CASSEDFGPLNTEAFF. The chain is built from TRBV2 and TRBJ1-1; D unresolved. The germline gives CDR1 SNHLY, CDR2 FYNNEI. This CDR3 is 16 amino acids long. The V end lost 1 base, the J end lost 0 bases, and 12 bases lay between the germline ends.

A few counts support this clonotype. The genes are TRBV3-1 and TRBJ2-5; D might be TRBD1 (6 bases). The germline V gene encodes CDR1 LGHDT and CDR2 YNNKEL (reference sequence). V gave up 2 bases and J gave up 5 bases, with 15 bases separating them. CDR3 size: 15 residues. As DNA, the CDR3 is TGTGCCAGCAGCCAACAGACAGGTACAAAGGAGACCCAGTACTTC. This codes for CASSQQTGTKETQYF.

This rearrangement joins TRBV18 to TRBJ2-7; D gene unclear. CDR3 size: 14 residues. Trimming left V 1 base short and J 4 bases short, with 11 bases between. The germline CDR1 and CDR2 sequences are KGHSH and LQKENI. The CDR3 DNA reads as TGTGCCAGCTCACCACTGGAAGTTTCTTACGAGCAGTACTTC. The encoded protein is CASSPLEVSYEQYF.

In this sample, this clonotype turned up a few times. The chain couples TRBV2 to TRBJ1-1; 8 positions match TRBD1. Losses at the gene ends were 6 bases for V and 5 bases for J; bases not matched to a gene: 5. The CDR3 covers 13 residues. Germline V gene sequence: CDR1 SNHLY, CDR2 FYNNEI. The CDR3 nucleotides are TGTGCCAGCAGCGTGGACAGGGAGACTGAAGCTTTCTTT. Protein product: CASSVDRETEAFF. The full variable domain, with the rest looked up from reference TRBV2 and TRBJ1-1, is EPEVTQTPSHQVTQMGQEVILRCVPISNHLYFYWYRQILGQKVEFLVSFYNNEISEKSEIFDDQFSVERPDGSNFTLKIRSTKLEDSAMYFCASSVDRETEAFFGQGTRLTVV.

The V gene is TRBV11-1, the J gene TRBJ2-3, with 12 bases fitting TRBD2. The CDR3 loop spans 15 amino acids. The ends lost 3 bases at V and 3 bases at J; junction bases unmatched: 1. CDR1 SGHAT and CDR2 FQDESV come from the germline V gene (reference sequence). CDR3 sequence (DNA): TGTGCCAGCAGCTTTGGGACTAGCGGGACAGATACGCAGTATTTT. It encodes CASSFGTSGTDTQYF.

The chain uses TRBV21-1 and TRBJ2-7; the table calls TRBD2, which could not be checked here. TRBV21-1 is listed as a pseudogene. The CDR3 runs 12 residues. The DNA for the CDR3 is TGTGCCAGCAGCAGGCTAGCTCACGAGCAGTACTTC. Encoded protein: CASSRLAHEQYF.

The V gene is TRBV3-1, the J gene TRBJ1-2; no clear D. This CDR3 contains 15 residues. Germline CDR1 reads LGHDT; CDR2 reads YNNKEL (reference sequence). Trimming left V 4 bases short and J 3 bases short, with 15 bases between. CDR3 protein: CASSPRTARYYGYTF. The CDR3 nucleotides are TGTGCCAGCAGCCCCCGGACCGCTCGATACTATGGCTACACCTTC.

This rearrangement joins TRBV29-1 to TRBJ1-1; D gene unclear. Germline V gene data show CDR1 as SQVTM and CDR2 as ANQGSEA. V was shortened by 4 bases and J by 6 bases, with 18 bases between the two germline ends. The CDR3 is made up of 14 amino acids. This chain's CDR3 is CSVGKDAGSAEAFF. The CDR3 nucleotides are TGCAGCGTTGGAAAGGACGCCGGTAGCGCTGAAGCTTTCTTT.

This chain joins TRBV3-1 and TRBJ2-5, with 7 positions matching TRBD1. CDR3 length: 16 amino acids. Per germline, CDR1 LGHDT and CDR2 YNNKEL (reference sequence). J gave up 2 bases and V 4 bases, and 10 bases lay outside the gene matches. The CDR3, as DNA: TGTGCCAGCAGCCCTTACCGGGACAGCGATCAAGAGACCCAGTACTTC. This encodes CASSPYRDSDQETQYF.

The gene calls are TRBV11-2 and TRBJ1-2, with a tentative D call TRBD1 (5 bases). There are 13 residues in the CDR3. V lost 4 bases to trimming and J lost 9 bases, with 15 bases between them. Per germline, CDR1 SGHAT and CDR2 FQNNGV. The CDR3 region has the DNA TGTGCCAGCAGCTCAGGGAGGGTGAATAGCTACACCTTC. Its translation: CASSSGRVNSYTF.

There are a few counts of this clonotype. The V and J genes are TRBV9 and TRBJ2-7; D is undetermined. Germline V gene sequence: CDR1 SGDLS, CDR2 YYNGEE. V was shortened by 3 bases and J by 4 bases, with 11 bases between the two germline ends. This CDR3 comprises 13 residues. The CDR3 nucleotides read TGTGCCAGCAGCGGGCATAGCTCATACGAGCAGTACTTC. It is translated as CASSGHSSYEQYF.

V is TRBV11-2 and J is TRBJ1-2, with D perhaps matching TRBD1 (5 bases). Trimming shortened V by 4 bases and J by 6 bases, and 12 bases separated the two germline ends. This CDR3 contains 13 residues. From germline, CDR1 is SGHAT and CDR2 FQNNGV. In nucleotides, the CDR3 is TGTGCCAGCAGCTCAGGGAGGGTGAATGGCTACACCTTC. Protein product: CASSSGRVNGYTF.

This clonotype was picked up many times. The chain joins TRBV29-1 to TRBJ2-3; D call uncertain. Germline CDR1 and CDR2: SQVTM and ANQGSEA. V lost 5 bases, J lost 10 bases, and 13 bases lay in between. The CDR3 has 11 residues. The chain's CDR3 is CSVSSDSPQYF. The CDR3 nucleotides are TGCAGCGTTTCTTCCGACTCACCGCAGTATTTT.

This rearrangement joins TRBV2 to TRBJ2-7; D uncertain. The CDR3 is 13 amino acids. V dropped 6 bases and J dropped 4 bases, with 13 bases sitting between them. CDR1 is SNHLY and CDR2 is FYNNEI in the germline V gene. The CDR3 bases are TGTGCCAGCAGACTTGGGCTAGAGTACGAGCAGTACTTC. Amino acids: CASRLGLEYEQYF.

In its sample, this clonotype was seen many times. The CDR3 is CASSPGRGRASEQYF. The CDR3 nucleotides are TGTGCCAGCAGCCCGGGTCGAGGCCGAGCTTCCGAGCAGTACTTC. The chain has TRBV7-8 and TRBJ2-7, with D hard to call. V shed 5 bases and J shed 6 bases, with 20 bases lying between them. Germline V gives CDR1 SGHVS, CDR2 FQNEAQ. The CDR3 spans 15 residues.

This clonotype has a handful of counts. The CDR3 bases are TGTGCCAGCACCCGCCTAGGCGGGGGGGCAGATACGCAGTATTTT. Its translation: CASTRLGGGADTQYF. The rearrangement uses TRBV7-2 and TRBJ2-3; 9 positions match TRBD2. CDR1 is SGHTA, CDR2 FQGNSA, per germline. Losses at the gene ends were 7 bases for V and 4 bases for J; bases not matched to a gene: 9. This CDR3 spans 15 amino acids.

Ten or more counts support this clonotype. The rearrangement joins TRBV25-1 to TRBJ1-4; D uncertain. Germline V lookup: CDR1 MGHDK, CDR2 SYGVNS. With 3 bases removed from V and 8 bases from J, the gap between germline ends came to 16 bases. There are 15 residues in the CDR3. The CDR3 protein is CASSDPRGPGEKLFF. Written as DNA, the CDR3 is TGTGCCAGCAGTGACCCCCGGGGTCCCGGGGAAAAACTGTTTTTT.

This clonotype turned up a few times. In DNA form, the CDR3 reads TGTGCCAGCAGTTTAAGGAGTGAAGCTTTCTTT. This codes for CASSLRSEAFF. The V gene is TRBV12-3 or TRBV12-4, the J gene TRBJ1-1; D ambiguous. V gave up 2 bases and J gave up 7 bases, with 5 bases separating them. This CDR3 is built from 11 residues.

This clonotype occurred a few times. V is TRBV12-3 or TRBV12-4 and J is TRBJ1-1; possible D gene TRBD1, 5 bases. The CDR3 totals 15 residues. The V end lost 3 bases, the J end lost 5 bases, and 16 bases lay between the germline ends. CDR3 in amino acids: CASSFGSGSDTEAFF. The DNA for the CDR3 is TGTGCCAGCAGTTTCGGGTCAGGGAGTGATACTGAAGCTTTCTTT.

This clonotype was seen only a few times. The chain couples TRBV5-8 to TRBJ1-5; TRBD1 matches at 7 bases. The CDR3 has 15 residues. V lost 7 bases to trimming and J lost 5 bases; unmatched junction nucleotides: 12. From germline, CDR1 is SGHTS and CDR2 YDEGEE. CDR3 in amino acids: CASAPGSGGDQPQHF. The DNA for the CDR3 is TGTGCCAGCGCGCCAGGGTCAGGGGGGGATCAGCCCCAGCATTTT.

This clonotype turned up a few times. The J gene is TRBJ1-3, the V gene TRBV5-4; no clear D. This CDR3 is built from 16 residues. Germline V gene sequence: CDR1 SGHNT, CDR2 YYREEE (reference sequence). V lost 3 bases, J lost 0 bases, and 13 bases lay in between. The CDR3 region has the DNA TGTGCCAGCAGCTCACGGCCGATAGGCTCTGGAAACACCATATATTTT. It is translated as CASSSRPIGSGNTIYF.